The sample holds a few counts of the clone carrying this T cell receptor (beta chain). Its specificity is not known. This record comes from a study of neurological immune-mediated disorders. Study summary: About 90% of the roughly 35 multiple sclerosis patients had relapsing-remitting disease; 3 had secondary progressive. Points from the study as a whole: HTLV-1-associated myelopathy showed the most TCR clonal expansion; multiple sclerosis the least, below healthy controls. No sharing of CDR3 amino acid sequences was observed among expanded clones across subjects, suggesting private repertoires in all groups.

MiXCR, applied by TCRdb to the 5' RACE reads, yields one record per CDR3 protein. The table shows tens of thousands of distinct CDR3 sequences, with 2.5% to 3.5% occurring only once. This CDR3 region has 12 residues. The V and J ends lost 7 bases and 10 bases, in that order; junction bases with no gene match: 5. Germline CDR1 and CDR2: SGHVS and FNYEAQ. The clonotype was recovered from a woman in her fifties or sixties with multiple sclerosis. The chain carries TRBV7-6 and TRBJ2-1; TRBD2 agrees at 9 bases. Sequenced sample: PBMCs. This chain's CDR3 is CASNPAGGEQFF. The CDR3, as DNA: TGTGCCAGCAACCCTGCGGGGGGGGAGCAGTTCTTC.